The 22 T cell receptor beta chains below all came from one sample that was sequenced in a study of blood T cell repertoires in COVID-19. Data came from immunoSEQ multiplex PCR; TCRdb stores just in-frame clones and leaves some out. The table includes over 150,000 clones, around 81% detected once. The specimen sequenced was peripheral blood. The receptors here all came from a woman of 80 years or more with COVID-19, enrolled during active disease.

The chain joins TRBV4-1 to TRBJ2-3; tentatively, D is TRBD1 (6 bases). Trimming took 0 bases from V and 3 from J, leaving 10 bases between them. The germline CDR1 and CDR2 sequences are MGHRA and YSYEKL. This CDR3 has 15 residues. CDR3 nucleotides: TGCGCCAGCAGCCAAGACTGGGGGCAGACAGATACGCAGTATTTT. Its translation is CASSQDWGQTDTQYF.

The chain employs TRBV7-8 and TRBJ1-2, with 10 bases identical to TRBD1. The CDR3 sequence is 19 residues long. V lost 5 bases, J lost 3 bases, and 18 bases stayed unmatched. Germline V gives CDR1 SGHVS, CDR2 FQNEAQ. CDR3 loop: CASSLRPGQGPPYHYGYTF. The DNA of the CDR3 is TGTGCCAGCAGCCTCCGGCCGGGACAGGGGCCTCCTTACCACTATGGCTACACCTTC.

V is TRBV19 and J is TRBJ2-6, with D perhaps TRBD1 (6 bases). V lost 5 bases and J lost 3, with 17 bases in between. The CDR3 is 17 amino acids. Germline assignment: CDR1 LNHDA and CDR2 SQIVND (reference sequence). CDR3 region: CASSLGYRDLGANVLTF. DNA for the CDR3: TGTGCCAGTAGTTTGGGTTACAGGGACCTTGGGGCCAACGTCCTGACTTTC.

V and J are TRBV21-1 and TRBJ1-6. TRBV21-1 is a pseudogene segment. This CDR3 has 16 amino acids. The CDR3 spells CASSNLAGPPISPLHF. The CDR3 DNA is TGTGCCAGCAGCAACCTAGCGGGACCCCCCATTTCACCCCTCCACTTT.

Here the CDR3 reads CASRSSTGVDEKLFF. CDR3 DNA: TGTGCCAGCAGATCATCGACAGGGGTGGATGAAAAACTGTTTTTT. The V gene is TRBV6-5, the J gene TRBJ1-4, with 8 bases aligning to TRBD1. CDR1 is MNHEY and CDR2 is SVGAGI in the germline V gene. The trim removed 6 bases at V and 6 bases at J, leaving 9 bases unmatched. The CDR3 contains 15 residues.

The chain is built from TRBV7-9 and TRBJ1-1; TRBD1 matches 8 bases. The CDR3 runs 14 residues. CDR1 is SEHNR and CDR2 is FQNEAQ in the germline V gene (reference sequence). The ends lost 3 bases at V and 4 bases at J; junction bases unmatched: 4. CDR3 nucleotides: TGTGCCAGCAGCTTTCAGGGGGCCTTCACTGAAGCTTTCTTT. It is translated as CASSFQGAFTEAFF.

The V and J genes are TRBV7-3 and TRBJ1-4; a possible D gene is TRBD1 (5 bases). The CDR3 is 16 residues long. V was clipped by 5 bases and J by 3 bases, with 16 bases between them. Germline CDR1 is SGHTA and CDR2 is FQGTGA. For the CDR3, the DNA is TGTGCCAGCAGCCGCCCCCAGGACATGGCTAATGAAAAACTGTTTTTT. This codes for CASSRPQDMANEKLFF.

CDR3 region: CASSYSGGNEQYF. The CDR3 nucleotides read TGTGCCAGCAGTTACTCGGGGGGAAACGAGCAGTACTTC. This chain joins TRBV6-6 and TRBJ2-7, with D tentatively TRBD2 (6 bases). The length of the CDR3 is 13 residues. Germline V gene lookup returns CDR1 MNHNY and CDR2 SVGAGI (reference sequence). The V gene lost 0 bases and the J gene lost 5 bases, with 8 bases spanning the gap.

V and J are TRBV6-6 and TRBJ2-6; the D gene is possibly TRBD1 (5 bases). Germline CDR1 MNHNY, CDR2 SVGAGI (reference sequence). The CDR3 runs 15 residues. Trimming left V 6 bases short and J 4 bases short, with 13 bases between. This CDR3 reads CASSATGAGANVLTF. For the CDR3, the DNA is TGTGCCAGCAGCGCCACAGGAGCCGGGGCCAACGTCCTGACTTTC.

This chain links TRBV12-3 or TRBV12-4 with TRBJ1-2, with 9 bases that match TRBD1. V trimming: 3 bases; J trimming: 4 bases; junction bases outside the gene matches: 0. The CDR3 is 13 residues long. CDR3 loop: CASSLTGGYGYTF. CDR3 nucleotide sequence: TGTGCCAGCAGTTTGACAGGGGGCTATGGCTACACCTTC.

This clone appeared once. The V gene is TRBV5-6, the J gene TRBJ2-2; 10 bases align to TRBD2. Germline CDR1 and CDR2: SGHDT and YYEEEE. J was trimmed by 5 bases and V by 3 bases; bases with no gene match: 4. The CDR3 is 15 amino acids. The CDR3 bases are TGTGCCAGCAGCTCCGGACTAGCGGAAACCGGGGAGCTGTTTTTT. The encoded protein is CASSSGLAETGELFF.

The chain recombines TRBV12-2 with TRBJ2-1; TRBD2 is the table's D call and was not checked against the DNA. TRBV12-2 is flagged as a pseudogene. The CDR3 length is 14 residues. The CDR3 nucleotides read TGTGCACCCGCTAGGGCTAGCGGGGGGGATGAGCAGTTCTTC. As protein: CAPARASGGDEQFF.

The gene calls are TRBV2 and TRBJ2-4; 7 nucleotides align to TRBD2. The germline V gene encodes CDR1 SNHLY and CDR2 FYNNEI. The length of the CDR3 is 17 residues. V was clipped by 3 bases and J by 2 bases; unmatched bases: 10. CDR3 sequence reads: CASSEGDWRETKNIQYF. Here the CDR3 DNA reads TGTGCCAGCAGTGAGGGCGATTGGCGGGAGACCAAAAACATTCAGTACTTC.

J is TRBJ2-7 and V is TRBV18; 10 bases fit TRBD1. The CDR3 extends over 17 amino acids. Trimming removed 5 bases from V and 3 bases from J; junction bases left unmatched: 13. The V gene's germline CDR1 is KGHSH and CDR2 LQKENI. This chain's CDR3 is CASSAAGTGAVFYEQYF. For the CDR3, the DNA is TGTGCCAGCTCAGCCGCCGGGACAGGGGCGGTCTTCTACGAGCAGTACTTC.

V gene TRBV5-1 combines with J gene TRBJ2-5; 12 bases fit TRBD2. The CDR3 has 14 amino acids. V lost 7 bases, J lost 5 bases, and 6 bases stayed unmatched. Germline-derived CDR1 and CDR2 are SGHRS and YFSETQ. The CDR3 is CASGASGRGETQYF. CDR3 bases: TGCGCCAGCGGGGCTAGCGGGAGGGGTGAGACCCAGTACTTC.

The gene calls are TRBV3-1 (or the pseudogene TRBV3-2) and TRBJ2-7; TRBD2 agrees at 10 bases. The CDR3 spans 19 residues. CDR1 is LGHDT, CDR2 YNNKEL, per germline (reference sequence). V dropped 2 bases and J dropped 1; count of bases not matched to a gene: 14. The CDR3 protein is CASSQNQLAASGRSYEQYF. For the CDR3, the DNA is TGTGCCAGCAGCCAAAACCAGCTGGCGGCTAGCGGGAGATCCTACGAGCAGTACTTC.

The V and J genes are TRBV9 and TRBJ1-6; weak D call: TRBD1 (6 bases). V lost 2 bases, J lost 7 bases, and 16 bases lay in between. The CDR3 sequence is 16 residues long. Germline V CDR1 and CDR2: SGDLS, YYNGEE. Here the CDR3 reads CASSVGGRQENSPLHF. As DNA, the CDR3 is TGTGCCAGCAGCGTGGGCGGTCGACAGGAAAATTCACCCCTCCACTTT.

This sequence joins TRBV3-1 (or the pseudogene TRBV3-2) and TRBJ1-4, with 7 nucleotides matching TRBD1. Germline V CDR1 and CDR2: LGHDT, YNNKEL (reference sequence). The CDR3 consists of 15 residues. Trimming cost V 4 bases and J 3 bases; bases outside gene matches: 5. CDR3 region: CASSLNQGANEKLFF. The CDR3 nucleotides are TGTGCCAGCAGCCTGAATCAGGGGGCTAATGAAAAACTGTTTTTT.

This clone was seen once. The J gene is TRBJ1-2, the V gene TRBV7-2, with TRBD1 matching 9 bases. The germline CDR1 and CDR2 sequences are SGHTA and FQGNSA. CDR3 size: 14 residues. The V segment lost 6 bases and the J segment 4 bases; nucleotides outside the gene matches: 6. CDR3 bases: TGTGCCAGCAGTCCTCGACAGGGGGTCTATGGCTACACCTTC. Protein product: CASSPRQGVYGYTF.

CDR3 loop: CASSLEDRGGSPLHF. The CDR3, as DNA: TGCGCCAGCAGCTTGGAGGACAGGGGCGGCTCACCCCTCCACTTT. The gene calls are TRBV5-1 and TRBJ1-6; 9 positions agree with TRBD1. Per the germline V gene, CDR1 is SGHRS and CDR2 is YFSETQ. This CDR3 is 15 amino acids long. V was clipped by 0 bases and J by 10 bases; unmatched bases: 5.

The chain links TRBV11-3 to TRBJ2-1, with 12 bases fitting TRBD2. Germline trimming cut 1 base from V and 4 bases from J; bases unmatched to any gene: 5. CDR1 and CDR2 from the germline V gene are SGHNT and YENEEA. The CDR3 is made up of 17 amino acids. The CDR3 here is CASSLGLTSGGYNEQFF. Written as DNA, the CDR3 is TGTGCCAGCAGCTTAGGCCTCACTAGCGGGGGGTACAATGAGCAGTTCTTC.

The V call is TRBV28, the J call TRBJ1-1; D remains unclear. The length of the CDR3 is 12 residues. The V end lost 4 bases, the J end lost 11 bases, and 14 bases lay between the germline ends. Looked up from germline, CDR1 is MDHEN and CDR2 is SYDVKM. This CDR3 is CASSWAGFGAFF. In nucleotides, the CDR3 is TGTGCCAGCAGTTGGGCGGGCTTTGGCGCTTTCTTT.